This T cell receptor (beta chain) emerged from a study of control samples from healthy donors and cancer patients. Trimming removed 7 bases from V and 4 bases from J, with 14 bases in between. The CDR3 consists of 13 residues. Only in-frame clones appear in the TCRdb table, and some are missing; sequencing was by immunoSEQ multiplex PCR. The data contain about 59,000 clones, about 92% of them singletons. This TCR was recovered from a man aged 35-49 years with colorectal cancer. The chain couples TRBV12-3 or TRBV12-4 to TRBJ2-7; a weak D match, TRBD1 (6 bases). The sample taken for sequencing was PBMCs. CDR3 protein: CASTRDKTYEQYF. As DNA, the CDR3 is TGTGCCAGCACCAGGGACAAGACTTACGAGCAGTACTTC.